This passage covers 25 T cell receptor beta chains from one sample sequenced in a study of OX40 agonist ivuxolimab in advanced cancers. TCRdb's copy holds only in-frame clones and misses some; the assay was immunoSEQ multiplex PCR. The sample lists around 19,000 clones; around 70% were seen once. Sequences were derived from CD4+ or CD8+ T cells sorted from blood, sampled in a trial of the OX40 agonist ivuxolimab. The source of these receptors is an adult with an advanced solid tumor such as melanoma, head and neck, liver or kidney cancer.

The chain employs TRBV7-9 and TRBJ1-2, with D perhaps matching TRBD1 (6 bases). The V and J ends lost 1 base and 4 bases respectively, with 7 bases between them. CDR1 SEHNR and CDR2 FQNEAQ come from the germline V gene (reference sequence). The CDR3 runs to 13 residues. CDR3 in DNA: TGTGCCAGCAGCTTAGGGGGGGCCTATGGCTACACCTTC. Residues: CASSLGGAYGYTF.

The V and J genes are TRBV9 and TRBJ2-7; TRBD2 agrees at 7 bases. CDR1 SGDLS and CDR2 YYNGEE come from the germline V gene. The CDR3 sequence is 16 residues long. The V segment lost 2 bases and the J segment 5 bases; nucleotides outside the gene matches: 13. For the CDR3, the DNA is TGTGCCAGCAGCGTTATTCCCTCACGCGGGAGCGACGAGCAGTACTTC. It specifies CASSVIPSRGSDEQYF.

The rearrangement uses TRBV27 and TRBJ2-7; no reliable D call. Trimming stripped 2 bases from V and 2 bases from J, with 7 bases between. The CDR3 contains 13 residues. Germline CDR1 MNHEY, CDR2 SMNVEV (reference sequence). This chain's CDR3 is CASSLTEAYEQYF. CDR3 nucleotides: TGTGCCAGCAGTTTAACTGAGGCCTACGAGCAGTACTTC.

V gene TRBV19 combines with J gene TRBJ2-3, with unresolved D. Trimming left V 3 bases short and J 6 bases short, with 10 bases between. The CDR3 extends over 13 amino acids. The germline V gene has CDR1 LNHDA and CDR2 SQIVND (reference sequence). In DNA form, the CDR3 reads TGTGCCAGTAGTATTTCAGTCGGGGATACGCAGTATTTT. Protein product: CASSISVGDTQYF.

The chain is built from TRBV27 and TRBJ2-7, with 7 bases aligning to TRBD1. CDR3 length: 15 amino acids. The V gene end was trimmed by 0 bases and the J gene end by 2 bases; junction bases not matched to a gene: 4. Germline lookup yields CDR1 MNHEY and CDR2 SMNVEV (reference sequence). CDR3 coding DNA: TGTGCCAGCAGTTTATCGCGGCAGGGGGCCTACGAGCAGTACTTC. Translation: CASSLSRQGAYEQYF.

The J gene is TRBJ2-3, the V gene TRBV19, with D maybe TRBD1 (6 bases). The CDR3 has 18 amino acids. The V gene's germline CDR1 is LNHDA and CDR2 SQIVND (reference sequence). Trimming removed 0 bases from V and 0 bases from J, with 16 bases in between. CDR3: CASSIDLPGHKSTDTQYF. In DNA form, the CDR3 reads TGTGCCAGTAGTATAGATCTCCCGGGACATAAGAGCACAGATACGCAGTATTTT. The full variable domain, with the rest looked up from reference TRBV19 and TRBJ2-3, is DGGITQSPKYLFRKEGQNVTLSCEQNLNHDAMYWYRQDPGQGLRLIYYSQIVNDFQKGDIAEGYSVSREKKESFPLTVTSAQKNPTAFYLCASSIDLPGHKSTDTQYFGPGTRLTVL.

The V and J genes are TRBV2 and TRBJ2-1, with TRBD2 matching over 9 bases. Germline CDR1 and CDR2: SNHLY and FYNNEI. The junction had 13 bases not matched to a gene; V was cut back by 10 bases and J by 3 bases. This CDR3 contains 16 residues. CDR3 sequence (DNA): TGTGCCACCTTATTTACCCCTAGCGGGAACTACAATGAGCAGTTCTTC. This gives the protein CATLFTPSGNYNEQFF.

The chain uses TRBV4-2 and TRBJ2-7, with a tentative D call TRBD2 (5 bases). CDR3 length: 14 residues. In germline, CDR1 is LGHNA, CDR2 YNFKEQ. V dropped 1 base and J dropped 12 bases, with 19 bases sitting between them. CDR3 DNA sequence: TGTGCCAGCAGCCAAGCCTTAGGTTCCTACGAGGGGTACTTC. It is translated as CASSQALGSYEGYF.

This chain uses TRBV7-8 with TRBJ2-7, with D perhaps given as TRBD1 or TRBD2 (5 bases each). This CDR3 comprises 15 residues. Germline V gene data show CDR1 as SGHVS and CDR2 as FQNEAQ. The ends were cut back, 5 bases at V and 4 bases at J, with 18 bases in the middle. The DNA for the CDR3 is TGTGCCAGCAGCCTAAGGGACGGACCAAGGTACGAGCAGTACTTC. Protein product: CASSLRDGPRYEQYF. Complete variable domain (other parts from reference TRBV7-8 and TRBJ2-7): GAGVSQSPRYKVAKRGQDVALRCDPISGHVSLFWYQQALGQGPEFLTYFQNEAQLDKSGLPSDRFFAERPEGSVSTLKIQRTQQEDSAVYLCASSLRDGPRYEQYFGPGTRLTVT.

This sequence joins TRBV11-2 and TRBJ1-1; D not resolved. The CDR3 is 12 residues long. The germline gives CDR1 SGHAT, CDR2 FQNNGV. Trimming removed 5 bases from V and 8 bases from J, with 12 bases in between. For the CDR3, the DNA is TGTGCCAGCAGCCATAGTCGCAGCGAAGCTTTCTTT. Its translation is CASSHSRSEAFF.

This rearrangement joins TRBV6-5 to TRBJ2-2; TRBD1 matches at 8 bases. The CDR3 totals 15 residues. V lost 0 bases, J lost 3 bases, and 0 bases stayed unmatched. Germline V gene data show CDR1 as MNHEY and CDR2 as SVGAGI. CDR3 nucleotide sequence: TGTGCCAGCAGTTACTCGGGACAGGACACCGGGGAGCTGTTTTTT. It specifies CASSYSGQDTGELFF.

This chain uses TRBV27 with TRBJ1-2; maybe TRBD1 (5 bases). This CDR3 region has 13 residues. Per the germline V gene, CDR1 is MNHEY and CDR2 is SMNVEV (reference sequence). V was cut by 2 bases and J by 3 bases, with 7 bases left in between. The chain's CDR3 is CASSLRGDYGYTF. The CDR3 nucleotides read TGTGCCAGCAGTTTACGAGGGGACTATGGCTACACCTTC.

The genes are TRBV5-4 and TRBJ2-5; no firm D call. The closer fit of TRBJ2-7 to the DNA end suggests the J call may be wrong. This CDR3 is 15 amino acids long. Germline V gene lookup returns CDR1 SGHNT and CDR2 YYREEE (reference sequence). The CDR3 bases are TGTGCCAGCAGCTTGGAAAGTGTGGTCAGGTCCGAGCAGTACTTC. Translation gives CASSLESVVRSEQYF.

This clone has more than one count but fewer than ten. The V gene is TRBV6-6, the J gene TRBJ1-2, with D possibly TRBD1 on 6 matching bases. CDR3 length equals 15 residues. Trimming took off 2 bases at V and 4 bases at J, with 14 bases between the two ends. CDR1 and CDR2 (germline): MNHNY, SVGAGI (reference sequence). This CDR3 reads CASSYEKGGSYGYTF. The CDR3 coding sequence is TGTGCCAGCAGTTACGAGAAGGGGGGGAGCTATGGCTACACCTTC.

This chain joins TRBV7-9 and TRBJ2-3; D possibly matches TRBD1 or TRBD2 (5 bases each). The V gene lost 3 bases and the J gene lost 11 bases, with 24 bases spanning the gap. There are 16 residues in the CDR3. The germline V gene encodes CDR1 SEHNR and CDR2 FQNEAQ (reference sequence). The DNA of the CDR3 is TGTGCCAGCAGCTTGGGAATCGGGACCTACGGATACGAGCAGTATTTT. Translating gives CASSLGIGTYGYEQYF.

This chain links TRBV27 with TRBJ1-1; possibly TRBD1 for D (5 bases). V dropped 5 bases and J dropped 0 bases, with 13 bases sitting between them. Germline loops: CDR1 MNHEY, CDR2 SMNVEV (reference sequence). The CDR3 is made up of 15 amino acids. The CDR3: CASSPVWGLNTEAFF. CDR3 DNA: TGTGCCAGCAGTCCTGTATGGGGGTTGAACACTGAAGCTTTCTTT.

The CDR3: CASRVTDTQYF. CDR3 coding DNA: TGTGCCAGCAGGGTCACAGATACGCAGTATTTT. This chain connects TRBV7-9 to TRBJ2-3; D call uncertain. Germline CDR1 is SEHNR and CDR2 is FQNEAQ (reference sequence). The CDR3 spans 11 residues. The V and J ends lost 6 bases and 2 bases respectively, with 3 bases between them. Full variable domain (remainder filled in from reference TRBV7-9 and TRBJ2-3): DTGVSQNPRHKITKRGQNVTFRCDPISEHNRLYWYRQTLGQGPEFLTYFQNEAQLEKSRLLSDRFSAERPKGSFSTLEIQRTEQGDSAMYLCASRVTDTQYFGPGTRLTVL.

The table lists this clone with a count of one. J is TRBJ2-2 and V is TRBV29-1, with TRBD2 identical over 8 bases. This CDR3 has 18 amino acids. Germline values: CDR1 SQVTM, CDR2 ANQGSEA. V shed 1 base, J shed 1 base, and the junction held 11 bases outside the gene matches. CDR3: CSVEVVPLAARNTGELFF. The CDR3 DNA follows: TGCAGCGTTGAAGTAGTCCCACTAGCGGCCAGGAACACCGGGGAGCTGTTTTTT.

The V call is TRBV19, the J call TRBJ2-1; TRBD2 aligns across 9 bases. The CDR3 runs to 15 residues. The J segment lost 5 bases and the V segment lost 7 bases, leaving 9 bases of the junction unmatched. Germline CDR1 is LNHDA and CDR2 is SQIVND (reference sequence). CDR3 DNA: TGTGCCAGTACCCTAAGCGGGGGGAACCACAATGAGCAGTTCTTC. Protein product: CASTLSGGNHNEQFF.

The V call is TRBV9, the J call TRBJ2-3; D possibly corresponds to TRBD2 (6 bases). This CDR3 has 16 residues. V shed 7 bases and J shed 1 base, with 19 bases lying between them. In germline, CDR1 is SGDLS, CDR2 YYNGEE. The CDR3 sequence is CASAQAGGMGTDTQYF. CDR3 bases: TGTGCCAGCGCCCAAGCTGGGGGGATGGGCACAGATACGCAGTATTTT.

The rearrangement joins TRBV5-5 to TRBJ1-1, with TRBD1 matching 8 bases. The CDR3 length is 14 residues. J gave up 6 bases and V 6 bases, and 10 bases lay outside the gene matches. Germline CDR1 reads SGHKS; CDR2 reads YYEKEE (reference sequence). This CDR3 is CASTDSGGGSEAFF. The CDR3 nucleotides are TGTGCCAGCACCGACTCAGGGGGCGGGTCTGAAGCTTTCTTT.

The genes are TRBV7-9 and TRBJ2-7; TRBD1 might be the D (5 bases). In germline, CDR1 is SEHNR, CDR2 FQNEAQ (reference sequence). This CDR3 region has 14 residues. The ends were cut back, 5 bases at V and 2 bases at J, with 13 bases in the middle. CDR3 sequence (DNA): TGTGCCAGCAGCCCCTCAGGGAAACCCTACGAGCAGTACTTC. It encodes CASSPSGKPYEQYF. The full variable domain, with the rest looked up from reference TRBV7-9 and TRBJ2-7, is DTGVSQNPRHKITKRGQNVTFRCDPISEHNRLYWYRQTLGQGPEFLTYFQNEAQLEKSRLLSDRFSAERPKGSFSTLEIQRTEQGDSAMYLCASSPSGKPYEQYFGPGTRLTVT.

The chain links TRBV28 to TRBJ1-1; 9 bases line up with TRBD1. The germline CDR1 and CDR2 sequences are MDHEN and SYDVKM. This CDR3 region has 16 residues. With V trimmed by 4 bases and J by 1 base, 7 bases remained unmatched. The CDR3 nucleotides read TGTGCCAGCAGTTCCCTCGGACAGGGGAGGAACACTGAAGCTTTCTTT. Its protein is CASSSLGQGRNTEAFF.

The rearrangement links TRBV11-3 to TRBJ2-1; possible D gene TRBD1, 5 bases. V gave up 3 bases and J gave up 7 bases, with 19 bases separating them. Germline assignment: CDR1 SGHNT and CDR2 YENEEA. CDR3 length: 16 amino acids. The CDR3 here is CASSFRGSGLGNEQFF. DNA for the CDR3: TGTGCCAGCAGCTTTAGGGGTTCAGGGCTCGGAAATGAGCAGTTCTTC.

This clone was seen at least ten times. This chain links TRBV4-3 with TRBJ1-5; D is unresolved. V was shortened by 4 bases and J by 0 bases, with 10 bases between the two germline ends. Germline values: CDR1 LGHNA, CDR2 YSLEER. This CDR3 is built from 15 residues. The chain's CDR3 is CASSRVWDSNQPQHF. CDR3 coding DNA: TGCGCCAGCAGCCGGGTTTGGGATAGCAATCAGCCCCAGCATTTT.